Listed below are T cell receptor beta chains from one sample, sequenced in a study of OX40 agonist ivuxolimab in advanced cancers. Sequencing was performed with immunoSEQ multiplex PCR; in TCRdb, only in-frame clones are kept and a portion is missing. This sample carries roughly 90,000 clones, approximately 85% of them seen once, and the ten largest clones take around 0.21%. Sequencing was performed on CD4+ or CD8+ T cells sorted from blood, taken in a trial of the OX40 agonist ivuxolimab. Every receptor here comes from an adult with an advanced solid tumor such as melanoma, head and neck, liver or kidney cancer. Each CDR3 is given with its conserved first and last residue. The D gene is left open where the match is weak. Rows may omit the clone size; those that give it use once, few, many or a size class.

TRBJ2-5	TRBV5-1	TRBD1	.	15	CASSGGTGRGETQYF	TGCGCCAGCAGCGGAGGGACAGGGCGTGGAGAGACCCAGTACTTC
TRBJ1-4	TRBV4-3	TRBD1	.	14	CASSPDRGPEKLFF	TGCGCCAGCAGCCCGGACAGGGGGCCTGAAAAACTGTTTTTT
TRBJ2-2	TRBV10-3	.	.	14	CAIFKGPNTGELFF	TGTGCCATCTTTAAGGGACCAAACACCGGGGAGCTGTTTTTT
TRBJ1-2	TRBV27	.	.	13	CASSLAANYGYTF	TGTGCCAGCAGTTTAGCAGCTAACTATGGCTACACCTTC
TRBJ2-1	TRBV27	.	.	14	CASSSSSYYNEQFF	TGTGCCAGCAGTTCGTCTAGTTACTACAATGAGCAGTTCTTC
TRBJ2-5	TRBV6-6	.	.	14	CASSRGNAFETQYF	TGTGCCAGCAGTAGAGGGAATGCGTTTGAGACCCAGTACTTC
TRBJ1-2	TRBV2	.	once	13	CASSQDSNYGYTF	TGTGCCAGCAGCCAAGACAGTAACTATGGCTACACCTTC
TRBJ1-1	TRBV5-6	TRBD1	.	13	CASSLDRGTEAFF	TGTGCCAGCAGCTTGGACAGGGGCACTGAAGCTTTCTTT
TRBJ2-1	TRBV5-1	.	once	15	CASSLGGRGYNEQFF	TGCGCCAGCAGCTTGGGAGGCCGGGGCTACAATGAGCAGTTCTTC
TRBJ1-4	TRBV14	.	.	18	CASSQAGQWARGHEKLFF	TGTGCCAGCAGCCAAGCCGGCCAGTGGGCCCGCGGCCATGAAAAACTGTTTTTT
TRBJ2-7	TRBV19	TRBD2	.	14	CATKPGLAWNEQYF	TGTGCCACCAAACCGGGACTAGCTTGGAACGAGCAGTACTTC
TRBJ1-5	TRBV7-9	.	.	15	CASSLGDSSNQPQHF	TGTGCCAGCAGCTTAGGGGACTCTAGCAATCAGCCCCAGCATTTT
TRBJ2-2	TRBV5-1	.	.	16	CASSDGAQGGTGELFF	TGCGCCAGCAGTGACGGTGCACAGGGAGGTACCGGGGAGCTGTTTTTT